This TCR beta chain was retrieved from a study of blood T cell repertoires in COVID-19. V lost 4 bases and J lost 2, with 8 bases in between. Germline V CDR1 and CDR2: ENHRY, SYGVKD. This CDR3 has 13 amino acids. Here immunoSEQ multiplex PCR was the method, and the copy in TCRdb shows in-frame clones only, minus some. Among around 25,000 clones, 70% to 90% were seen once, and the ten largest hold 9.7%. The sample comprised peripheral blood. V gene TRBV10-3 combines with J gene TRBJ2-5, with a weak D call TRBD1 (5 bases). This TCR came from a man between 65 and 85 years old with acute or convalescent COVID-19. In DNA form, the CDR3 reads TGTGCCATCAGTGTGGACATGCAAGAGACCCAGTACTTC. Protein: CAISVDMQETQYF.